One TCR beta chain is described in this entry. The antigen is unknown. The CDR3 totals 16 residues. Losses at the gene ends were 5 bases for V and 0 bases for J; bases not matched to a gene: 5. The V gene's germline CDR1 is SGHTA and CDR2 FQGNSA. This sample was included in a study of OX40 agonist ivuxolimab in advanced cancers. Turning to the study itself: Patients treated during dose escalation were battling hepatocellular carcinoma, melanoma, renal cell or head and neck cancer. Points from the study as a whole: The study found among the lowest clonal expansion in partial responders at 0.1-3.0 mg/kg. No determination was made of the antigen specificity of the expanded peripheral T cells. More expanded clones were seen, on average, in CD8+ T cells than in CD4+.

TCRdb's copy holds only in-frame clones and misses some; the assay was immunoSEQ multiplex PCR. The repertoire includes over 65,000 clones, nearly 90% of them detected once, and 0.27% sits in the top ten. The TCR comes from an adult with an advanced solid tumor such as melanoma, head and neck, liver or kidney cancer. The sequenced sample was CD4+ or CD8+ T cells sorted from blood, obtained in a trial of the OX40 agonist ivuxolimab. The chain combines TRBV7-2 with TRBJ2-4, with 9 bases lining up with TRBD1. This CDR3 reads CASSPTGGAAKNIQYF. In DNA form, the CDR3 reads TGTGCCAGCAGCCCCACAGGGGGCGCAGCCAAAAACATTCAGTACTTC. The full variable domain, rest sourced from reference TRBV7-2 and TRBJ2-4, is GAGVSQSPSNKVTEKGKDVELRCDPISGHTALYWYRQSLGQGLEFLIYFQGNSAPDKSGLPSDRFSAERTGGSVSTLTIQRTQQEDSAVYLCASSPTGGAAKNIQYFGAGTRLSVL.